The rows below give T cell receptor beta chains drawn from one sample of a study of blood T cell repertoires in COVID-19. Method: immunoSEQ multiplex PCR; TCRdb's copy keeps in-frame clones and lacks some. The sample records around 100,000 clones, under 90% being singletons. The sequenced sample consisted of peripheral blood. These receptors were collected from a human donor in a cohort sampled during active COVID-19. Each CDR3 is given with its conserved first and last residue. Clone size, where shown, is once, few, many, or a class for clones that have expanded.

abundance | j_gene | v_gene | CDR3aa
. | TRBJ1-2 | TRBV6-5 | CASGPGQGAGGYTF
. | TRBJ1-1 | TRBV5-4 | CASSFFDRLNTEAFF
. | TRBJ1-5 | TRBV5-8 | CASRRDRGAGQPQHF
. | TRBJ1-4 | TRBV6-6 | CASSYADPRNEKLFF
. | TRBJ2-2 | TRBV12-3/TRBV12-4 | CASIAQDTGELFF
. | TRBJ1-5 | TRBV6-5 | CASSYSGSSNQPQHF
few | TRBJ2-3 | TRBV12-2 | CASRLAGERGISTDTQYF
. | TRBJ1-1 | TRBV7-8 | CASSLERYEAFF
. | TRBJ2-7 | TRBV6-5 | CASRVRRGATYEQYF
few | TRBJ1-1 | TRBV29-1 | CSVEVVAGTEAFF
. | TRBJ1-3 | TRBV5-1 | CASSPQASSAGNTIYF
. | TRBJ2-7 | TRBV25-1 | CASSGQGSHEQYF
. | TRBJ1-1 | TRBV3-1/TRBV3-2 | CASSQYRDRYTEAFF
. | TRBJ2-1 | TRBV6-6 | CASSYYGNEQFF
many | TRBJ2-3 | TRBV7-9 | CASRHGLASTDTQYF
. | TRBJ2-7 | TRBV28 | CASSRSGGSSYEQYF
. | TRBJ2-3 | TRBV27 | CASNRRGDTQYF
. | TRBJ1-1 | TRBV30 | CAWRTGRRDTEAFF
. | TRBJ2-3 | TRBV5-1 | CASSLFVAGTDTQYF
. | TRBJ1-4 | TRBV6-6 | CASNEREKLFF
. | TRBJ2-5 | TRBV5-1 | CASSLLASGESRETQYF
. | TRBJ2-3 | TRBV29-1 | CSVRQGLTDTQYF
. | TRBJ1-5 | TRBV6-6 | CASRSTGTANQPQHF
. | TRBJ2-7 | TRBV6-2/TRBV6-3 | CASSRRTGGSYEQYF
few | TRBJ1-5 | TRBV2 | CASSSGQINQPQHF
. | TRBJ1-1 | TRBV5-1 | CASSTGTDMNTEAFF
. | TRBJ1-1 | TRBV12-3/TRBV12-4 | CASSIWTGDQAFF
. | TRBJ2-1 | TRBV6-2/TRBV6-3 | CASSYVASSYNEQFF
few | TRBJ1-5 | TRBV19 | CASSSTGNQPQHF
once | TRBJ1-3 | TRBV7-2 | CASSLEGQGGNTIYF
. | TRBJ1-3 | TRBV18 | CASSPRIIRDTRDRGSGNTIYF
. | TRBJ2-6 | TRBV7-8 | CASSLSTFQERAGANVLTF
. | TRBJ2-3 | TRBV18 | CASSPQRGSTDTQYF
. | TRBJ2-7 | TRBV29-1 | CSVEEYSYEQYF
. | TRBJ1-1 | TRBV10-1 | CASSAGTEAFF